This T cell receptor (beta chain) was retrieved from a study of blood T cell repertoires in COVID-19. At the level of the study: There were acute and convalescent COVID-19 samples, and they came from the United States, Italy and Spain.

This CDR3 is built from 16 residues. CDR1 and CDR2 from the germline V gene are DFQATT and SNEGSKA (reference sequence). Trimming at V came to 6 bases and at J to 2 bases, leaving 15 bases not matched to a gene. Followed longitudinally, the Seattle patients had been enrolled during active infection. Repertoires were generated with immunoSEQ multiplex PCR, while TCRdb's copy carries only in-frame clones and drops some. The data hold 120,000 or so clones, with roughly 90% observed a single time. This TCR was recovered from a woman in her fifties or sixties with COVID-19, enrolled during active disease. Material: peripheral blood. This chain connects TRBV20-1 to TRBJ2-5, with 7 positions matching TRBD2. The CDR3 nucleotides read TGCAGTGCGAGTACCCCCGGGACGGGACTACAAGAGACCCAGTACTTC. This encodes CSASTPGTGLQETQYF.